Shown below are 2 T cell receptor beta chains from a single sample sequenced in a study of CD8+CD57+ T cells in acquired aplastic anemia. TCR beta VDJ and CDR3 profiling used genomic DNA as template. TCRdb re-called the reads with MiXCR, one entry per CDR3 protein. The table shows about 220,000 distinct CDR3 sequences, with 30% to 40% occurring only once. The sequenced sample consisted of sorted CD4+, CD8+, or CD8+CD57+ T cells (not recorded which) from PBMCs. Source of these receptors: a human donor in good health, serving as a control.

This clonotype came up a few times. This rearrangement joins TRBV7-2 to TRBJ2-1; no firm D call. The V end lost 5 bases, the J end lost 7 bases, and 9 bases lay between the germline ends. Per the germline V gene, CDR1 is SGHTA and CDR2 is FQGNSA. CDR3 size: 12 residues. The CDR3 DNA reads TGTGCCAGCAGCAATGTCGGAAATGAGCAGTTCTTC. It yields the protein CASSNVGNEQFF.

The rearrangement uses TRBV29-1 and TRBJ2-7; D not resolved. This CDR3 spans 14 amino acids. CDR1 is SQVTM, CDR2 ANQGSEA, per germline. The V end was cut by 1 base, the J end by 3 bases, with 13 bases between. This CDR3 reads CSVEVGPGGYEQYF. The CDR3 coding sequence is TGCAGCGTTGAAGTCGGACCGGGCGGCTACGAGCAGTACTTC.